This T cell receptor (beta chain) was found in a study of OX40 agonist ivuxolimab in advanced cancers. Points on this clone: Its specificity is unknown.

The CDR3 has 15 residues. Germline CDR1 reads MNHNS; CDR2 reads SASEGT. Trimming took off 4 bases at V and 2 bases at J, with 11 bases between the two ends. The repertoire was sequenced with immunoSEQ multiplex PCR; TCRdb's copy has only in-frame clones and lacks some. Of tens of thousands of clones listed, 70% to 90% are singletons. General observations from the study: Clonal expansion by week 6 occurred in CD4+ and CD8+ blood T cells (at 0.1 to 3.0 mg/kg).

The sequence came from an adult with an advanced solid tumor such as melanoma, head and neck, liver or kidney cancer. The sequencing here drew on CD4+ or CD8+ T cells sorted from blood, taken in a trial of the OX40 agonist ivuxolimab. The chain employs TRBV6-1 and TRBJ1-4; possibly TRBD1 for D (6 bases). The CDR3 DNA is TGTGCCAGCAGTGCCCAGACAGGCACTAATGAAAAACTGTTTTTT. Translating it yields CASSAQTGTNEKLFF.